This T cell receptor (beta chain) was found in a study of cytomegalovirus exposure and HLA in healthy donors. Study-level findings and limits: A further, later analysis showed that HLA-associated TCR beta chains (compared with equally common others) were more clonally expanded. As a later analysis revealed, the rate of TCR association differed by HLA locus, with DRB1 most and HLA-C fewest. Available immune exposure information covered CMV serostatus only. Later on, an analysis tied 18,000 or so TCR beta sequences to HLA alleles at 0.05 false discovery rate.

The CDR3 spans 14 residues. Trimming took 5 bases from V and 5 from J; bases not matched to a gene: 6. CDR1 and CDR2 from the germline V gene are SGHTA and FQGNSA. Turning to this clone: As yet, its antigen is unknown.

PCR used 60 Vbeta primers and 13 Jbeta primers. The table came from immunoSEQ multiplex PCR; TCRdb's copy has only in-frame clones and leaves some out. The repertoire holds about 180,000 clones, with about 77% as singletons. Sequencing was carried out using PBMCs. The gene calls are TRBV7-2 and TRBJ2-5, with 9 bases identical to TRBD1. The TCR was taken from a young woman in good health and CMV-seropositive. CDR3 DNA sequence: TGTGCCAGCAGCATTACAGGGGGCGGGGAGACCCAGTACTTC. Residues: CASSITGGGETQYF. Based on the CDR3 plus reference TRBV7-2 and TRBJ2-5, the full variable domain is GAGVSQSPSNKVTEKGKDVELRCDPISGHTALYWYRQSLGQGLEFLIYFQGNSAPDKSGLPSDRFSAERTGGSVSTLTIQRTQQEDSAVYLCASSITGGGETQYFGPGTRLLVL.